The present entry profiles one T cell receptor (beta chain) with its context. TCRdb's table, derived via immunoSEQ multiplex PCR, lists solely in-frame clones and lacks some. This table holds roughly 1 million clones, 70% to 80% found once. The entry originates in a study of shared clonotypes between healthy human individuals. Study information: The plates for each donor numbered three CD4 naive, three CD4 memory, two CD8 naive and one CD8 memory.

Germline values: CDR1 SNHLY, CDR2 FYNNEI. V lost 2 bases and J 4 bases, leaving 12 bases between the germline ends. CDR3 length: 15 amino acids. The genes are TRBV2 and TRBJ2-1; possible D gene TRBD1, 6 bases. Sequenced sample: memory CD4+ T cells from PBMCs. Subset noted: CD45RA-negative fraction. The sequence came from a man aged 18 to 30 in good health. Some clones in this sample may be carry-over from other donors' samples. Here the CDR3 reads CASSETGMKYNEQFF. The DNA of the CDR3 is TGTGCCAGCAGTGAAACAGGGATGAAGTACAATGAGCAGTTCTTC.